The next 9 T cell receptor beta chains were all read from a single sample in a study of CD8 T cells in Susac syndrome. With random hexamers, roughly 0.45 to 1 ug RNA was reverse transcribed. TCRdb re-called the immunoSEQ multiplex PCR reads through MiXCR, storing one row per CDR3 protein. In the table there are hundreds of thousands of distinct CDR3 sequences, approximately 91% of which are singletons. Material for sequencing was CD8+ T cells from PBMCs. These receptors all stem from a human donor with multiple sclerosis.

This chain links TRBV19 with TRBJ2-5, with 7 bases aligning to TRBD2. This CDR3 is built from 16 residues. Germline V gives CDR1 LNHDA, CDR2 SQIVND (reference sequence). With 5 bases clipped from V and 5 bases from J, the junction kept 14 bases outside the gene matches. The CDR3 protein is CASSPEASGVVETQYF. In DNA, the CDR3 is TGTGCCAGTAGTCCCGAAGCGAGCGGGGTCGTGGAGACCCAGTACTTC.

The rearrangement uses TRBV29-1 and TRBJ2-1, with D possibly matching TRBD2 (6 bases). The CDR3 covers 15 residues. Germline CDR1 and CDR2: SQVTM and ANQGSEA. V shed 0 bases and J shed 5 bases, with 14 bases lying between them. CDR3 protein: CSVEDPGWGDNEQFF. The CDR3 nucleotides read TGCAGCGTTGAAGATCCTGGGTGGGGGGACAATGAGCAGTTCTTC.

V gene TRBV30 combines with J gene TRBJ1-1, with 8 positions matching TRBD1. The CDR3 has 14 amino acids. V lost 0 bases to trimming and J lost 1 base; unmatched junction nucleotides: 1. Germline V CDR1 and CDR2: GTSNPN, SVGIG (reference sequence). In DNA form, the CDR3 reads TGTGCCTGGAGTGTACAGGGGGGGAACACTGAAGCTTTCTTT. Protein: CAWSVQGGNTEAFF.

The gene calls are TRBV15 and TRBJ2-1; D gene uncertain. This CDR3 region has 14 residues. Germline V gene lookup returns CDR1 LNHNV and CDR2 YYDKDF (reference sequence). V dropped 8 bases and J dropped 0 bases, with 11 bases sitting between them. The CDR3: CATGPLTSYNEQFF. The CDR3 nucleotides are TGTGCCACCGGCCCACTCACCTCCTACAATGAGCAGTTCTTC.

V is TRBV6-2 or TRBV6-3 and J is TRBJ2-7; D call uncertain. Looked up from germline, CDR1 is MNHEY and CDR2 is SVGEGT. V lost 0 bases and J 0 bases, leaving 12 bases between the germline ends. The CDR3 covers 16 residues. CDR3: CASSYSIEATSYEQYF. The CDR3, as DNA: TGTGCCAGCAGTTACTCGATAGAAGCCACCTCCTACGAGCAGTACTTC.

CDR3 residues: CASSHLEGAMDQYF. For the CDR3, the DNA is TGTGCCAGCAGCCACCTAGAGGGGGCAATGGATCAGTACTTC. The rearrangement joins TRBV4-2 to TRBJ2-7, with 7 bases that match TRBD1. J gave up 10 bases and V 3 bases, and 12 bases lay outside the gene matches. The CDR3 consists of 14 residues. Germline V gene data show CDR1 as LGHNA and CDR2 as YNFKEQ.

The chain has TRBV12-3 or TRBV12-4 and TRBJ2-5, with D unclear. The CDR3 has 12 residues. Trimming cost V 9 bases and J 4 bases, with 12 bases left between them. The CDR3 is CASFGVGETQYF. In DNA form, the CDR3 reads TGTGCCAGTTTTGGAGTAGGAGAGACCCAGTACTTC.

The chain couples TRBV27 to TRBJ2-7; 14 bases match TRBD2. The V segment lost 7 bases and the J segment 2 bases; nucleotides outside the gene matches: 7. The germline V gene has CDR1 MNHEY and CDR2 SMNVEV (reference sequence). The CDR3 is made up of 16 amino acids. CDR3 DNA sequence: TGTGCCAGCACCTCGGGACTAGCGGGAGACGCCTACGAGCAGTACTTC. The encoded protein is CASTSGLAGDAYEQYF.

The V call is TRBV4-3, the J call TRBJ1-1, with D tentatively TRBD1 (5 bases). V was cut by 0 bases and J by 4 bases, with 12 bases left in between. Germline V lookup: CDR1 LGHNA, CDR2 YSLEER. The CDR3 is 15 residues long. The DNA of the CDR3 is TGCGCCAGCAGCCAAGATCGGGGGTTCGGCACTGAAGCTTTCTTT. The encoded protein is CASSQDRGFGTEAFF.